This T cell receptor beta chain came from a study of CD8 T cells in Susac syndrome. After extraction with the RNeasy kit, roughly 0.5 to 1 ug of the RNA was reverse transcribed using random hexamers. Using its own MiXCR run on the immunoSEQ multiplex PCR reads, TCRdb lists one record per CDR3 protein. The sample yields hundreds of thousands of distinct CDR3 sequences, 65% to 90% seen once. The specimen was CD8+ T cells from PBMCs. This sequence was found in a human donor with multiple sclerosis.

Here the CDR3 DNA reads TGTGCCAGCAGTCGTAGAGTAGGCAATGAGCAGTTCTTC. Amino acids: CASSRRVGNEQFF. The genes are TRBV27 and TRBJ2-1; the D is unclear. This CDR3 is built from 13 residues. Trimming pared 5 bases from V and 6 bases from J, leaving 11 bases between. Germline V gene sequence: CDR1 MNHEY, CDR2 SMNVEV (reference sequence).